Listed below are T cell receptor beta chains from one sample, sequenced in a study of cytomegalovirus exposure and HLA in healthy donors. Assay: immunoSEQ multiplex PCR; the TCRdb copy retains only in-frame clones and omits some. The sample contains under 150,000 clones, more than 80% of which appear only once. The sequenced sample was PBMCs. The receptor source for this set is a woman in her thirties or forties in good health and CMV-seropositive. Both conserved end residues are part of each CDR3. D genes are given only for firm matches. Not every row has a clone size; where given, it reads once, few, many or a size class.

cdr3_aa: CASRVAANTDTQYF; cdr3_nt: TGCGCCAGCAGGGTAGCGGCAAACACAGATACGCAGTATTTT; v_call: TRBV5-1; j_call: TRBJ2-3; d_call: -; clone_size: once; cdr3_length: 14
cdr3_aa: CASMLAGQYSNQPQHF; cdr3_nt: TGTGCCAGTATGTTGGCGGGACAGTATAGCAATCAGCCCCAGCATTTT; v_call: TRBV19; j_call: TRBJ1-5; d_call: TRBD1; clone_size: -; cdr3_length: 16
cdr3_aa: CAWRRASACTQYF; cdr3_nt: TGTGCCTGGAGGAGGGCTAGCGCCTGTACGCAGTATTTT; v_call: TRBV30; j_call: TRBJ2-3; d_call: -; clone_size: -; cdr3_length: 13
cdr3_aa: CASSMRTSGTYNEQFF; cdr3_nt: TGTGCCAGTAGTATGAGGACTAGCGGAACTTACAATGAGCAGTTCTTC; v_call: TRBV19; j_call: TRBJ2-1; d_call: TRBD2; clone_size: few; cdr3_length: 16
cdr3_aa: CATHEGTGGVVDYGYTF; cdr3_nt: TGCGCCACCCACGAAGGGACAGGGGGCGTTGTCGACTATGGCTACACCTTC; v_call: TRBV5-1; j_call: TRBJ1-2; d_call: TRBD1; clone_size: few; cdr3_length: 17
cdr3_aa: CASRRGRAYEQYF; cdr3_nt: TGTGCCAGCAGGCGCGGGAGGGCCTACGAGCAGTACTTC; v_call: TRBV27; j_call: TRBJ2-7; d_call: TRBD2; clone_size: -; cdr3_length: 13
cdr3_aa: CASSLAIQGSYEQYF; cdr3_nt: TGTGCCAGCAGCTTAGCTATACAGGGCAGCTACGAGCAGTACTTC; v_call: TRBV7-6; j_call: TRBJ2-7; d_call: -; clone_size: -; cdr3_length: 15
cdr3_aa: CASSRLLATTDTQYF; cdr3_nt: TGTGCCAGCTCACGGTTACTAGCGACCACAGATACGCAGTATTTT; v_call: TRBV18; j_call: TRBJ2-3; d_call: TRBD2; clone_size: -; cdr3_length: 15
cdr3_aa: CASGYGGQANTGELFF; cdr3_nt: TGTGCCAGCGGCTACGGGGGACAGGCGAACACCGGGGAGCTGTTTTTT; v_call: TRBV7-2; j_call: TRBJ2-2; d_call: TRBD1; clone_size: -; cdr3_length: 16
cdr3_aa: CASSVDRTPTGELFF; cdr3_nt: TGTGCCAGCAGTGTAGACAGGACCCCAACCGGGGAGCTGTTTTTT; v_call: TRBV6-1; j_call: TRBJ2-2; d_call: -; clone_size: -; cdr3_length: 15
cdr3_aa: CASSYNRGEAFF; cdr3_nt: TGTGCCAGCAGTTATAACAGGGGTGAAGCTTTCTTT; v_call: TRBV27; j_call: TRBJ1-1; d_call: TRBD1; clone_size: -; cdr3_length: 12
cdr3_aa: CASSQAGFGGRAGGTDTQYF; cdr3_nt: TGCGCCAGCAGCCAAGCAGGCTTTGGCGGGAGGGCCGGGGGCACAGATACGCAGTATTTT; v_call: TRBV4-3; j_call: TRBJ2-3; d_call: TRBD2; clone_size: -; cdr3_length: 20